Shown below are 16 T cell receptor beta chains from a single sample sequenced in a study of shared clonotypes between healthy human individuals. TCRdb's copy holds only in-frame clones and misses some; the assay was immunoSEQ multiplex PCR. The repertoire holds approximately 1,500,000 clones, with 95% to 99% as singletons. Sequencing used naive CD4+ T cells sorted from blood. Stated subset: CD45RA+ positively selected. These receptors all come from a man between 25 and 39 years old in good health.

The chain employs TRBV15 and TRBJ2-5; D may be TRBD2 (5 bases). Germline V gives CDR1 LNHNV, CDR2 YYDKDF (reference sequence). The length of the CDR3 is 13 residues. V lost 0 bases, J lost 5 bases, and 7 bases lay in between. The CDR3 region has the DNA TGTGCCACCAGCAGAGATTGGAGGGAGACCCAGTACTTC. Translation: CATSRDWRETQYF.

The rearrangement joins TRBV5-5 to TRBJ2-7; no reliable D call. Germline V gives CDR1 SGHKS, CDR2 YYEKEE (reference sequence). V lost 4 bases, J lost 0 bases, and 14 bases lay in between. This CDR3 comprises 15 residues. The CDR3 is CASSLGGLSSYEQYF. Here the CDR3 DNA reads TGTGCCAGCAGCCTGGGCGGCCTGAGCTCCTACGAGCAGTACTTC.

This chain joins TRBV6-4 and TRBJ2-2, with TRBD2 identical over 13 bases. V gave up 4 bases and J gave up 1 base; unmatched junction bases: 9. The germline V gene encodes CDR1 MRHNA and CDR2 SNTAGT. CDR3 size: 19 residues. In DNA, the CDR3 is TGTGCCAGCAGTGTCCGACTAGCGGGAGGCTTGGGGAACACCGGGGAGCTGTTTTTT. Translating it yields CASSVRLAGGLGNTGELFF.

The V gene is TRBV2, the J gene TRBJ2-2; possible D gene TRBD1, 5 bases. Germline loops: CDR1 SNHLY, CDR2 FYNNEI. V gave up 1 base and J gave up 4 bases, with 22 bases separating them. The CDR3 loop spans 19 amino acids. The CDR3 sequence: CASSEEGAAREISTGELFF. The DNA of the CDR3 is TGTGCCAGCAGTGAAGAAGGGGCGGCTAGAGAAATCTCCACCGGGGAGCTGTTTTTT.

The CDR3 coding sequence is TGTGCCAGCAGCTTAGCGACCTGGGGAGCAGAGACCCAGTACTTC. Its protein is CASSLATWGAETQYF. The V call is TRBV7-6, the J call TRBJ2-5; tentatively, D is TRBD2 (5 bases). V shed 0 bases and J shed 4 bases, with 12 bases lying between them. CDR3 size: 15 residues. Germline V CDR1 and CDR2: SGHVS, FNYEAQ.

This clone has just a few counts. This sequence joins TRBV11-2 and TRBJ1-5; unclear D gene. Germline V gene lookup returns CDR1 SGHAT and CDR2 FQNNGV. This CDR3 is built from 13 residues. Trimming left V 2 bases short and J 5 bases short, with 7 bases between. CDR3 region: CASSLSWDQPQHF. CDR3 DNA: TGTGCCAGCAGCTTATCTTGGGATCAGCCCCAGCATTTT.

V and J are TRBV27 and TRBJ2-2; 10 positions agree with TRBD2. Germline V lookup: CDR1 MNHEY, CDR2 SMNVEV (reference sequence). The CDR3 runs 17 residues. J gave up 5 bases and V 4 bases, and 10 bases lay outside the gene matches. The CDR3 DNA reads TGTGCCAGCAGTTCCCCGAGCGGGAGGGCCGCAACCGGGGAGCTGTTTTTT. It codes for CASSSPSGRAATGELFF.

As to this clone: In the same sample, other DNA sequences code for this CDR3. The V call is TRBV18, the J call TRBJ1-5; D is uncertain. The germline V gene encodes CDR1 KGHSH and CDR2 LQKENI. The CDR3 has 13 amino acids. Deletions cut 2 bases from V and 5 bases from J, with 7 bases between. CDR3 protein: CASSPGRDQPQHF. CDR3 sequence (DNA): TGTGCCAGCTCACCAGGTCGGGATCAGCCCCAGCATTTT.

The chain couples TRBV7-8 to TRBJ2-7; no clear D gene. V was shortened by 2 bases and J by 3 bases, with 14 bases between the two germline ends. Germline assignment: CDR1 SGHVS and CDR2 FQNEAQ. There are 15 residues in the CDR3. The CDR3, as DNA: TGTGCCAGCAGCTTATCGTCCCAGAGGCTCTACGAGCAGTACTTC. Protein sequence: CASSLSSQRLYEQYF.

This chain uses TRBV10-3 with TRBJ2-2; 11 bases align to TRBD2. The CDR3 totals 15 residues. V lost 0 bases to trimming and J lost 6 bases; unmatched junction nucleotides: 0. Germline V gene lookup returns CDR1 ENHRY and CDR2 SYGVKD. CDR3 sequence: CAISESGLAAGELFF. CDR3 sequence (DNA): TGTGCCATCAGTGAGTCGGGACTAGCGGCCGGGGAGCTGTTTTTT.

The V gene is TRBV7-9, the J gene TRBJ2-3, with D maybe TRBD2 (6 bases). This CDR3 comprises 16 residues. Germline-derived CDR1 and CDR2 are SEHNR and FQNEAQ (reference sequence). Trimming left V 3 bases short and J 7 bases short, with 20 bases between. CDR3 residues: CASSFRRGLGIHTQYF. CDR3 coding DNA: TGTGCCAGCAGCTTCAGGAGGGGACTTGGAATCCATACGCAGTATTTT.

Comments on this clone: At the DNA level, this CDR3 is encoded by other sequences in the same sample as well. The genes are TRBV2 and TRBJ1-4, with a weak D call TRBD1 (5 bases). The CDR3 spans 14 residues. V lost 5 bases and J lost 5, with 12 bases in between. Germline loops: CDR1 SNHLY, CDR2 FYNNEI. In nucleotides, the CDR3 is TGTGCCAGCAGTAGACAGACTACAAATGAAAAACTGTTTTTT. Protein sequence: CASSRQTTNEKLFF.

The CDR3 sequence: CASSSLGGKNTEAFF. The DNA of the CDR3 is TGCGCCAGCAGCTCGTTAGGAGGGAAGAACACTGAAGCTTTCTTT. The chain is built from TRBV5-1 and TRBJ1-1; unclear D gene. V was shortened by 3 bases and J by 1 base, with 13 bases between the two germline ends. CDR3 size: 15 residues. Germline V CDR1 and CDR2: SGHRS, YFSETQ.

This rearrangement joins TRBV6-4 to TRBJ2-1; 10 nucleotides line up with TRBD2. Germline-derived CDR1 and CDR2 are MRHNA and SNTAGT. The CDR3 runs to 15 residues. V gave up 1 base and J gave up 11 bases; unmatched junction bases: 8. CDR3 in DNA: TGTGCCAGCAGTGACTTACTAGCGGGGACGGAAAAGCAGTTCTTC. Protein: CASSDLLAGTEKQFF.

The genes are TRBV19 and TRBJ2-5; TRBD1 matches at 8 bases. After removal of 4 bases from V and 7 bases from J, the junction contained 11 bases not matched to a gene. Germline assignment: CDR1 LNHDA and CDR2 SQIVND (reference sequence). The CDR3 loop spans 15 amino acids. The CDR3 reads CASSRQTGTGGTQYF. CDR3 nucleotide sequence: TGTGCCAGTAGTAGACAAACCGGGACAGGCGGGACCCAGTACTTC.

The gene calls are TRBV11-2 and TRBJ2-1; 10 bases agree with TRBD2. Germline V CDR1 and CDR2: SGHAT, FQNNGV. The CDR3 length is 15 residues. The V and J ends lost 6 bases and 4 bases, in that order; junction bases with no gene match: 6. CDR3 nucleotide sequence: TGTGCCAGCAGAAAACCGGGACTAGCGTACAATGAGCAGTTCTTC. It codes for CASRKPGLAYNEQFF.